This note documents a single T cell receptor beta chain sequence. The V and J ends lost 3 bases and 2 bases, in that order; junction bases with no gene match: 7. From germline, CDR1 is SGHTA and CDR2 FQGNSA. This CDR3 has 15 residues. The participants were between about 18 and 90 years old and came from under 25 US areas. This sample is drawn from a study of blood T cell repertoires in COVID-19. TCRdb's copy holds only in-frame clones and misses some; the assay was immunoSEQ multiplex PCR. The table shows 250,000 to 300,000 clones, with 80% to 90% occurring only once. Sequenced input: PBMCs or T cells enriched from blood (not recorded which). The V gene is TRBV7-2, the J gene TRBJ2-7; 7 nucleotides agree with TRBD2. The sequence was collected from a woman in her forties or fifties who had recovered from COVID-19. This chain's CDR3 is CASSFRASGAYEQYF. The CDR3 DNA reads TGTGCCAGCAGCTTTCGCGCTAGCGGTGCCTACGAGCAGTACTTC.